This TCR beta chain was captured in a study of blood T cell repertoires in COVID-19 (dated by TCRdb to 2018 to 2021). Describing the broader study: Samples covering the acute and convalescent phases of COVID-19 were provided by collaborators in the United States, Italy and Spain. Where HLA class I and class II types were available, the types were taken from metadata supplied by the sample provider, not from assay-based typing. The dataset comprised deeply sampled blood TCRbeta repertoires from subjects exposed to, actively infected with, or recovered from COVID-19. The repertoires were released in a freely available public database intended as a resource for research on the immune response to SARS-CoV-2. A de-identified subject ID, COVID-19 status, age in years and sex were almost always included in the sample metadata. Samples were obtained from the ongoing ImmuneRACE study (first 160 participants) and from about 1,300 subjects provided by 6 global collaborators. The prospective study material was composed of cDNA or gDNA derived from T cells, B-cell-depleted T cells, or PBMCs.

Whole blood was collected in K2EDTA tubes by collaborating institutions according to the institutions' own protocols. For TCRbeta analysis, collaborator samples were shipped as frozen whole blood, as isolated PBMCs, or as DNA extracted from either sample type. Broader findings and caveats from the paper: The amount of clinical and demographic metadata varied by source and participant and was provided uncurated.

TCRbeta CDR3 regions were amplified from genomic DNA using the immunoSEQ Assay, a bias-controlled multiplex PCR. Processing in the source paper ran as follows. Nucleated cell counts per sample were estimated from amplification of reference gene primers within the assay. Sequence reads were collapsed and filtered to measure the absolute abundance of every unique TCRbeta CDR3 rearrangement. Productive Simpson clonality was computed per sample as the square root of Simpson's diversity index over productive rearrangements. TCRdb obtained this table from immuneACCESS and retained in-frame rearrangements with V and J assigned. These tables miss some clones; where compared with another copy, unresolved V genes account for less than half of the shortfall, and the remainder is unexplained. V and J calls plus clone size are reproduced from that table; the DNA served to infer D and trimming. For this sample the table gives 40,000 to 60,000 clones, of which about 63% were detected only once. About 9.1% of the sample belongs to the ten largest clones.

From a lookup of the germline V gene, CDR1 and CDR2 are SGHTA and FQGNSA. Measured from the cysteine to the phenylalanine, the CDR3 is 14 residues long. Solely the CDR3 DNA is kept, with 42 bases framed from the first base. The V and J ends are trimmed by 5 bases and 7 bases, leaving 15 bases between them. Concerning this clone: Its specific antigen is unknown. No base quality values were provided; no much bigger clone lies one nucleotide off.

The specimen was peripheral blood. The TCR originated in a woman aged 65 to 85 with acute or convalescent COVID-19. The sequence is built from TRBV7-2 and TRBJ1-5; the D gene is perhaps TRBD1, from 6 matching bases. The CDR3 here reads CASSLGGGGQPQHF. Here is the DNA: TGTGCCAGCAGCCTAGGGGGAGGTGGACAGCCCCAGCATTTT.